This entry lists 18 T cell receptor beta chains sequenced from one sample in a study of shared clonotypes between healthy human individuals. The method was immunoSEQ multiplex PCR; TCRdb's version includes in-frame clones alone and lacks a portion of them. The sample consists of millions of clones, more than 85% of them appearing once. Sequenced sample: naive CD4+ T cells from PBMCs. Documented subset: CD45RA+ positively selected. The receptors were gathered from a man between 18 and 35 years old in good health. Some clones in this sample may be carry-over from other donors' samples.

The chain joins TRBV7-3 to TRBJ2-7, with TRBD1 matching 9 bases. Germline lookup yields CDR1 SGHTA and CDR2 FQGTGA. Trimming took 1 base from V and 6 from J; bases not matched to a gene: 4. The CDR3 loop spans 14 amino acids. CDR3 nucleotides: TGTGCCAGCAGCTTAAACAGGGGGCAAGGCGAGCAGTACTTC. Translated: CASSLNRGQGEQYF.

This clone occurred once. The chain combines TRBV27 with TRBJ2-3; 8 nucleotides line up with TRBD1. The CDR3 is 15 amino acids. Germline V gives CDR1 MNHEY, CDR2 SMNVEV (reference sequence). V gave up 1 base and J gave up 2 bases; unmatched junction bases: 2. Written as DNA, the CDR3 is TGTGCCAGCAGTTTATGGGACAGGAACACAGATACGCAGTATTTT. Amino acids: CASSLWDRNTDTQYF.

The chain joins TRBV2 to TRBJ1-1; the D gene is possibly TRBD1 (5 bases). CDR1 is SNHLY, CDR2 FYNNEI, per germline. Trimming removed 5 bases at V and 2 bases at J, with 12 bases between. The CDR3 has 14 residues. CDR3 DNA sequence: TGTGCCAGCAGTTGGGACGGAGGAAACACTGAAGCTTTCTTT. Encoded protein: CASSWDGGNTEAFF.

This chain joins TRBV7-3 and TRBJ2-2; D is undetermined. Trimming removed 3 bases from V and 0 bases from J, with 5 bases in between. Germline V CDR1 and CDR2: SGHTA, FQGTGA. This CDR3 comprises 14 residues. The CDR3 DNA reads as TGTGCCAGCAGCTTGCATACGAACACCGGGGAGCTGTTTTTT. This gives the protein CASSLHTNTGELFF.

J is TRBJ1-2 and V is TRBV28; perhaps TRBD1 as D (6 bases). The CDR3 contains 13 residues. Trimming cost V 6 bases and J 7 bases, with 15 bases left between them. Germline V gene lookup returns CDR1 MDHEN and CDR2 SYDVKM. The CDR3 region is CASRPQGSFGYTF. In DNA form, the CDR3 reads TGTGCCAGCAGACCACAGGGATCATTTGGCTACACCTTC.

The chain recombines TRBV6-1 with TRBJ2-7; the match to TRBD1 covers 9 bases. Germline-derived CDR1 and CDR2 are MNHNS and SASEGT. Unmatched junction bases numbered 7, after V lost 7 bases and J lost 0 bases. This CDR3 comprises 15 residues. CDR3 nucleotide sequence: TGTGCCAGCATCCCGGGACAGGGAAACTCCTACGAGCAGTACTTC. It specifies CASIPGQGNSYEQYF.

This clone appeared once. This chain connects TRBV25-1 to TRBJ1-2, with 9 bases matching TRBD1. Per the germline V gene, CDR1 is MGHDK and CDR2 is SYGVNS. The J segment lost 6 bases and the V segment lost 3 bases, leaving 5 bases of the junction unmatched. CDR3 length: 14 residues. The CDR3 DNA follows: TGTGCCAGCAGTGACCACGGACAGGGGAATGGCTACACCTTC. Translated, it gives CASSDHGQGNGYTF.

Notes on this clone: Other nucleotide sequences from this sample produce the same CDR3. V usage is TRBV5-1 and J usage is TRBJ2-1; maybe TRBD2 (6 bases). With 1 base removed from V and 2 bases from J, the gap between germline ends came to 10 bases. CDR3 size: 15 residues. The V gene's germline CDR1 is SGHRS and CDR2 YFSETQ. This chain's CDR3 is CASSLTGDPYNEQFF. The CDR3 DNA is TGCGCCAGCAGCTTGACGGGAGACCCCTACAATGAGCAGTTCTTC.

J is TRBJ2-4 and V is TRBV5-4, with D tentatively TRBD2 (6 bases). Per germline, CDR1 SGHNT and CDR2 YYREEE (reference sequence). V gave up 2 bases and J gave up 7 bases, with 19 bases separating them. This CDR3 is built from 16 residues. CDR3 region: CASSFLGAIGGNIQYF. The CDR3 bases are TGTGCCAGCAGCTTTTTAGGCGCCATCGGAGGGAACATTCAGTACTTC.

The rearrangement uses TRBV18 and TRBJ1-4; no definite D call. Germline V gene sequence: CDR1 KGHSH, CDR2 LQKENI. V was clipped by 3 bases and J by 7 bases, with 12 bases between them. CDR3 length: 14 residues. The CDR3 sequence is CASSPSEGREKLFF. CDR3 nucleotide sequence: TGTGCCAGCTCACCTTCGGAAGGGCGTGAAAAACTGTTTTTT.

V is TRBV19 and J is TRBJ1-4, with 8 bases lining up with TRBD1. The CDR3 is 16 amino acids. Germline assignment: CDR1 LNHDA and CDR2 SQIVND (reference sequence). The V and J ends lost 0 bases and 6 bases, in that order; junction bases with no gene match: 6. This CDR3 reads CASSIDQTGEDEKLFF. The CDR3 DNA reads TGTGCCAGTAGTATAGATCAGACAGGGGAGGATGAAAAACTGTTTTTT.

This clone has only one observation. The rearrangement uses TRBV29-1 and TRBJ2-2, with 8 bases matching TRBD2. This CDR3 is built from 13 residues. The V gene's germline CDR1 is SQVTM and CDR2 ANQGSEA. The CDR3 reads CMGLVRHTGELFF. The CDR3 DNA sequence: TGCATGGGACTAGTTCGTCACACCGGGGAGCTGTTTTTT.

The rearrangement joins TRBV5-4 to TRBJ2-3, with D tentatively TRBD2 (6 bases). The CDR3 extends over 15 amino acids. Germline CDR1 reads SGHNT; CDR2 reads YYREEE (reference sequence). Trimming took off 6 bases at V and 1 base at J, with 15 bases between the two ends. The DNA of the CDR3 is TGTGCCAGCACCGCTACCGGGAGACGCACAGATACGCAGTATTTT. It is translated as CASTATGRRTDTQYF. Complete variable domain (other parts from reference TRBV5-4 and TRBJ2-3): ETGVTQSPTHLIKTRGQQVTLRCSSQSGHNTVSWYQQALGQGPQFIFQYYREEENGRGNFPPRFSGLQFPNYSSELNVNALELDDSALYLCASTATGRRTDTQYFGPGTRLTVL.

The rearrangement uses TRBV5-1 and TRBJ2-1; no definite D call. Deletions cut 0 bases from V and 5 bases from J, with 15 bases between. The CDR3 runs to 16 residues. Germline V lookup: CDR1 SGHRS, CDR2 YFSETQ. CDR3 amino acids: CASSLAELSYNNEQFF. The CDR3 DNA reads TGCGCCAGCAGCTTGGCCGAACTTAGCTATAACAATGAGCAGTTCTTC.

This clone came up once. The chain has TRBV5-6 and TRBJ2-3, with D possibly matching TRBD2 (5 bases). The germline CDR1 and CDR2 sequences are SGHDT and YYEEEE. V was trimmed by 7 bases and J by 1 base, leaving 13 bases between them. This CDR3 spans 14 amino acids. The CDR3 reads CASARAGGTDTQYF. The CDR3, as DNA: TGTGCCAGCGCGCGGGCAGGAGGCACAGATACGCAGTATTTT.

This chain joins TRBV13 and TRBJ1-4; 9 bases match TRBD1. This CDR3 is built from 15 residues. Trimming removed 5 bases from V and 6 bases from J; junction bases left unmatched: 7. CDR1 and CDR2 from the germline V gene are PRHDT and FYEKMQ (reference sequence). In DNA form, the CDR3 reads TGTGCCAGCAGCGCTAGCGGACAGGGGTATGAAAAACTGTTTTTT. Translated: CASSASGQGYEKLFF. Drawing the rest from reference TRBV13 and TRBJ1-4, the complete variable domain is AAGVIQSPRHLIKEKRETATLKCYPIPRHDTVYWYQQGPGQDPQFLISFYEKMQSDKGSIPDRFSAQQFSDYHSELNMSSLELGDSALYFCASSASGQGYEKLFFGSGTQLSVL.

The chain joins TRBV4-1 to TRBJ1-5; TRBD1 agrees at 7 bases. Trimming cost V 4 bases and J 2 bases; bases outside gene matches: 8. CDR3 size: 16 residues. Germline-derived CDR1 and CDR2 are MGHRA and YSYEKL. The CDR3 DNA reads TGCGCCAGCAGCCGGATAGACAGGGACCGCAATCAGCCCCAGCATTTT. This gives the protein CASSRIDRDRNQPQHF.

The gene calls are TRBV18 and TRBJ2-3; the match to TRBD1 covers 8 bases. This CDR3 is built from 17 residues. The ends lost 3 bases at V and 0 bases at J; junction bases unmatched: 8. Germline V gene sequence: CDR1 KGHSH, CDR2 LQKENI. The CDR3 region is CASSPQVTGGSTDTQYF. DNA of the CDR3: TGTGCCAGCTCACCCCAAGTCACAGGGGGGAGCACAGATACGCAGTATTTT.